This TCR beta chain was found in a study of shared clonotypes between healthy human individuals. Study-wide findings and caveats: How much donors shared clonotypes was expected to be affected by sequencing depth.

Points on this clone: Its antigen is unidentified.

Investigators spread the genomic DNA of each subset evenly over several immunoSEQ plates. Sequencing was performed with immunoSEQ multiplex PCR; in TCRdb, only in-frame clones are kept and a portion is missing. The sample lists some 500,000 clones, 70% to 80% seen once, with 10% to 15% in the top ten. HIV-negative, healthy adults without recent acute infections or vaccinations were the donors. The TCR was taken from a woman between 35 and 50 years old in good health. Some clones in this sample may be carry-over from other donors' samples. Specimen: PBMCs.

Here the CDR3 reads CASSEALPPGGLRGYTF. The DNA for the CDR3 is TGTGCCAGCAGTGAAGCTTTACCGCCGGGGGGGCTCCGTGGCTACACCTTC. This chain joins TRBV6-1 and TRBJ1-2, with D possibly matching TRBD1 (6 bases). Germline assignment: CDR1 MNHNS and CDR2 SASEGT. CDR3 size: 17 residues. The V and J ends lost 0 bases and 7 bases respectively, with 21 bases between them.